The clone carrying this TCR beta chain was seen ten or more times. CDR1 is DFQATT and CDR2 is SNEGSKA in the germline V gene (reference sequence). Deletions cut 0 bases from V and 6 bases from J, with 14 bases between. The CDR3 runs to 14 residues. Fresh peripheral blood, around 10 ml of it, supplied the PBMCs. The entry originates in a study of T cells in Graves' hyperthyroidism and ophthalmopathy. Amplified TCR beta CDR3 regions came from RNA transcripts. An initial round of RT-PCR targeting the TCR CDR3 relied on the HTBI primer set. TCRdb re-called the multiplex PCR reads through MiXCR, storing one row per CDR3 protein. The sample includes 470,000 or so distinct CDR3 sequences, 20% to 25% of them seen just once.

The sequence derives from a young man with Graves' hyperthyroidism. Input material: blood. The chain carries TRBV20-1 and TRBJ1-2; D not certain. This chain's CDR3 is CSARDPGWWDGYTF. The CDR3 bases are TGCAGTGCTAGAGACCCTGGGTGGTGGGATGGCTACACCTTC.